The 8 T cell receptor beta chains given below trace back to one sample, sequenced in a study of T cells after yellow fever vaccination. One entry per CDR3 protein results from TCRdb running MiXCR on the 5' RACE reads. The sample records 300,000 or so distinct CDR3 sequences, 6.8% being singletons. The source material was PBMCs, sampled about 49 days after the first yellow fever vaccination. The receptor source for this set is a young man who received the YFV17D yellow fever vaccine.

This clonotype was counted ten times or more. The CDR3: CASSQERGTQYF. CDR3 DNA sequence: TGCGCCAGCAGCCAAGAGCGGGGGACCCAGTACTTC. The chain carries TRBV4-3 and TRBJ2-5; TRBD2 is a possible D gene (6 bases). The CDR3 runs 12 residues. Trimming left V 0 bases short and J 7 bases short, with 6 bases between. CDR1 LGHNA and CDR2 YSLEER come from the germline V gene.

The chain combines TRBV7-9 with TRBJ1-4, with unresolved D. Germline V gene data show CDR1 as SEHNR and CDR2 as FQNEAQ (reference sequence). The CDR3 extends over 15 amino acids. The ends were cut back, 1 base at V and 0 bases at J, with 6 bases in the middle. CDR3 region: CASSLDAATNEKLFF. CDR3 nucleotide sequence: TGTGCCAGCAGCTTAGACGCGGCAACTAATGAAAAACTGTTTTTT.

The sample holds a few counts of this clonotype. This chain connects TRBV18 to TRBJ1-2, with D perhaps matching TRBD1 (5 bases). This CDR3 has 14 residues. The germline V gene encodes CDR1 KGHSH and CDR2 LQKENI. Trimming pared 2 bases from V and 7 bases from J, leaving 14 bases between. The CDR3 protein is CASSPGSRGSGYTF. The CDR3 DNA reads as TGTGCCAGCTCACCAGGATCGCGGGGGTCTGGCTACACCTTC.

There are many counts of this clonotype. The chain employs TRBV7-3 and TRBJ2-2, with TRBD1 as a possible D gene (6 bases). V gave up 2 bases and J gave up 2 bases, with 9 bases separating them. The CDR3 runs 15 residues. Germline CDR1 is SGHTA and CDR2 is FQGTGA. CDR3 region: CASSLAGVNTGELFF. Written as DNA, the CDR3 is TGTGCCAGCAGCTTAGCAGGGGTCAACACCGGGGAGCTGTTTTTT.

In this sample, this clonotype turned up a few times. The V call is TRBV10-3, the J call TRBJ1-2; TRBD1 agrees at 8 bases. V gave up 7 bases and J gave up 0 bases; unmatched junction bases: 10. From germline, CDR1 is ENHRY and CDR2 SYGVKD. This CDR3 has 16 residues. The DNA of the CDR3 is TGTGCCATCACCGCCCGGACAGGGCCAGCTAACTATGGCTACACCTTC. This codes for CAITARTGPANYGYTF.

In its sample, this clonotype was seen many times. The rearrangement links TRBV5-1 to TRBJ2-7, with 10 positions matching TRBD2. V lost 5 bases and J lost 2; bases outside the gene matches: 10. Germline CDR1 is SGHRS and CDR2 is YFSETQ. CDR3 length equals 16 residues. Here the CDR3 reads CASRPDALAGAYEQYF. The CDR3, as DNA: TGCGCCAGCAGACCCGATGCGCTAGCGGGGGCCTACGAGCAGTACTTC.

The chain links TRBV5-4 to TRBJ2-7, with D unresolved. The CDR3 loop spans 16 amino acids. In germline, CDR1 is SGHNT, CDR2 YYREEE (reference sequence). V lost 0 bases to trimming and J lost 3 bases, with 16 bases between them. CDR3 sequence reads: CASSLGSGIEDYEQYF. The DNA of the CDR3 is TGTGCCAGCAGCTTGGGTTCAGGTATTGAGGACTACGAGCAGTACTTC.

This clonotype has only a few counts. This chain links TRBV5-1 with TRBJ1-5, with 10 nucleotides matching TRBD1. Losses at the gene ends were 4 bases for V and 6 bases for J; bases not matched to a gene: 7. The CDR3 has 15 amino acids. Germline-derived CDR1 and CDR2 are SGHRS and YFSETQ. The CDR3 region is CASSPWTGGGQPQHF. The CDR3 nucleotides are TGCGCCAGCAGCCCTTGGACAGGGGGAGGTCAGCCCCAGCATTTT.